Listed here are 8 T cell receptor beta chains from one sample, sequenced in a study of T cells in tuberculosis. Assay used: immunoSEQ multiplex PCR; TCRdb lists only in-frame clones, some missing. The sample lists 35,000 to 40,000 clones, almost 95% occurring once. The sequencing sample was made of PBMCs. These receptors were taken from a donor aged 5-35 years with latent tuberculosis or without tuberculosis infection. Some clones in this sample may be carry-over from other donors' samples.

The J gene is TRBJ2-7, the V gene TRBV21-1; whether TRBD1, the table's D call, matches the DNA was not checked. TRBV21-1 is a pseudogene. The CDR3 spans 16 residues. CDR3 protein: CASSKPRGRSSYEQYV. The CDR3 coding sequence is TGTGCCAGCAGCAAACCGAGGGGGCGAAGCTCCTACGAGCAGTACGTC.

The J gene is TRBJ1-4, the V gene TRBV19; tentatively, D is TRBD1 (5 bases). The V gene lost 2 bases and the J gene lost 5 bases, with 9 bases spanning the gap. The CDR3 covers 14 residues. Germline lookup yields CDR1 LNHDA and CDR2 SQIVND (reference sequence). The CDR3 protein is CASSITGGNEKLFF. The CDR3 DNA reads as TGTGCCAGTAGTATAACGGGGGGAAATGAAAAACTGTTTTTT.

The CDR3 bases are TGCAGCGTTGGAGGACAGGGGTCTGAAAAACTGTTTTTT. Encoded protein: CSVGGQGSEKLFF. The chain is built from TRBV29-1 and TRBJ1-4; 9 bases fit TRBD1. The CDR3 has 13 amino acids. V shed 4 bases, J shed 7 bases, and the junction held 4 bases outside the gene matches. From germline, CDR1 is SQVTM and CDR2 ANQGSEA.

The chain employs TRBV7-2 and TRBJ1-6; a weak D match, TRBD1 (5 bases). V was pared by 5 bases and J by 8 bases, with 16 bases between. CDR3 length: 15 residues. CDR1 is SGHTA, CDR2 FQGNSA, per germline. The CDR3 protein is CASSLNQGPHSPLHF. The CDR3 nucleotides are TGTGCCAGCAGCCTAAACCAGGGTCCCCATTCACCCCTCCACTTT. Full variable domain (outside the CDR3, taken from reference TRBV7-2 and TRBJ1-6): GAGVSQSPSNKVTEKGKDVELRCDPISGHTALYWYRQSLGQGLEFLIYFQGNSAPDKSGLPSDRFSAERTGGSVSTLTIQRTQQEDSAVYLCASSLNQGPHSPLHFGNGTRLTVT.

V and J are TRBV7-2 and TRBJ2-7; 7 nucleotides match TRBD2. V gave up 5 bases and J gave up 3 bases; unmatched junction bases: 10. CDR1 and CDR2 from the germline V gene are SGHTA and FQGNSA. This CDR3 is built from 15 residues. Here the CDR3 reads CASSPRPLAVYEQYF. The DNA of the CDR3 is TGTGCCAGCAGCCCCCGCCCCCTAGCGGTCTACGAGCAGTACTTC.

The table lists this clone with a count of one. The chain links TRBV27 to TRBJ2-1; no firm D call. Germline V gene data show CDR1 as MNHEY and CDR2 as SMNVEV (reference sequence). Trimming cost V 2 bases and J 4 bases, with 6 bases left between them. CDR3 length: 13 residues. The CDR3 nucleotides are TGTGCCAGCAGTTTAACGAGATACAATGAGCAGTTCTTC. It is translated as CASSLTRYNEQFF.

The V gene is TRBV12-5, the J gene TRBJ1-3; the D is unclear. The V end was cut by 0 bases, the J end by 1 base, with 10 bases between. The length of the CDR3 is 16 residues. Germline values: CDR1 LGHNT, CDR2 FRNRAP. The CDR3 loop reads CASGLVDGDSGNTIYF. CDR3 DNA sequence: TGTGCTAGTGGTTTGGTAGACGGGGATTCTGGAAACACCATATATTTT.

This chain uses TRBV4-2 with TRBJ1-5; 7 bases map to TRBD1. V was pared by 0 bases and J by 4 bases, with 12 bases of the junction left unmatched. Germline lookup yields CDR1 LGHNA and CDR2 YNFKEQ. The CDR3 spans 18 residues. The CDR3 DNA reads TGTGCCAGCAGCCAAGAATTGATGGTGGGACAGAGGAATCAGCCCCAGCATTTT. The encoded protein is CASSQELMVGQRNQPQHF.